This record concerns one TCR beta chain sequence. The sample belongs to a study of T cell changes during pregnancy in multiple sclerosis. The CDR3 length is 14 residues. Trimming removed 0 bases from V and 0 bases from J, with 3 bases in between. CDR1 and CDR2 (germline): ENHRY, SYGVKD. The data were produced by immunoSEQ multiplex PCR, yet TCRdb's version contains in-frame clones alone and is incomplete. The data hold about 70,000 clones, with 85% to 95% observed a single time. The source is a female donor with multiple sclerosis, enrolled in a pregnancy study. The sequencing used peripheral blood, collected in the third trimester of pregnancy. The J gene is TRBJ1-5, the V gene TRBV10-3, with unresolved D. The CDR3 region has the DNA TGTGCCATCAGTGAGTCGTATAGCAATCAGCCCCAGCATTTT. Its protein is CAISESYSNQPQHF.